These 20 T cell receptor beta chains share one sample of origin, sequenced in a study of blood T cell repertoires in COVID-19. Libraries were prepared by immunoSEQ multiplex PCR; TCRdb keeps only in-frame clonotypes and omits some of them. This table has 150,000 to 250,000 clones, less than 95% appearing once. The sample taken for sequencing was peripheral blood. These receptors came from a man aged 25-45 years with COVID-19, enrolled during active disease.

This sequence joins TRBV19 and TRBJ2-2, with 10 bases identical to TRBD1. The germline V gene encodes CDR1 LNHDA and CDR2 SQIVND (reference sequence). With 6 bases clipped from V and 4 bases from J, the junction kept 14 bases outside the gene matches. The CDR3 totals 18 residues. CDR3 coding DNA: TGTGCCAGTAGCACGGAAAGGGGACAGGGGAAAATCACCGGGGAGCTGTTTTTT. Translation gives CASSTERGQGKITGELFF.

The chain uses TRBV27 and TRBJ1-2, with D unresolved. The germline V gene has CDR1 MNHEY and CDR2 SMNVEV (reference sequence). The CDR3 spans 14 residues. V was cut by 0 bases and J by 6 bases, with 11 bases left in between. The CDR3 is CASSLSGSRDGYTF. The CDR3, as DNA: TGTGCCAGCAGTTTATCTGGCAGCCGGGATGGCTACACCTTC.

This chain's CDR3 is CASSIWHGETQYF. Written as DNA, the CDR3 is TGTGCCAGTAGTATCTGGCACGGGGAGACCCAGTACTTC. V usage is TRBV19 and J usage is TRBJ2-5; D is uncertain. The CDR3 extends over 13 amino acids. The ends were cut back, 3 bases at V and 5 bases at J, with 10 bases in the middle. The germline V gene encodes CDR1 LNHDA and CDR2 SQIVND (reference sequence).

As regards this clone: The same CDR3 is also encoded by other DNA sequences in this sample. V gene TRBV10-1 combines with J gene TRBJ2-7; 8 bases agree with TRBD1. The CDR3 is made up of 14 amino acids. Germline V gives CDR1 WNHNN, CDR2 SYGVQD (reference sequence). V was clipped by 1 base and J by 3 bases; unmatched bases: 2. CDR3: CASSEYRGSYEQYF. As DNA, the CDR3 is TGCGCCAGCAGTGAGTACAGGGGGAGCTACGAGCAGTACTTC.

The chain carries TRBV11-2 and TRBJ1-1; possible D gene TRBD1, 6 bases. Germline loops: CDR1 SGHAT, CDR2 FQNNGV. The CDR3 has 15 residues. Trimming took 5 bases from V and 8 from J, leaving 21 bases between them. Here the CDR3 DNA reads TGTGCCAGCAGCCTTATCACCGGAGGACAGCGAGAAGCTTTCTTT. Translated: CASSLITGGQREAFF.

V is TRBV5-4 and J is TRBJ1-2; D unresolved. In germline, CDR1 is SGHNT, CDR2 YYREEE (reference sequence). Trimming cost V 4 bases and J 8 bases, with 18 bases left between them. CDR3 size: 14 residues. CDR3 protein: CASSPVGLGYGYTF. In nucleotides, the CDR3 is TGTGCCAGCAGCCCTGTTGGGTTGGGCTACGGCTACACCTTC.

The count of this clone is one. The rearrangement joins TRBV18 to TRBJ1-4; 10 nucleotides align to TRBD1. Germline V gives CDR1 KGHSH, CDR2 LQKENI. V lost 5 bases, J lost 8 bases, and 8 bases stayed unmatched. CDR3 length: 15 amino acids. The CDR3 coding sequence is TGTGCCAGCTCATCGAGACAGGGGGCCATGGAAAAACTGTTTTTT. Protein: CASSSRQGAMEKLFF.

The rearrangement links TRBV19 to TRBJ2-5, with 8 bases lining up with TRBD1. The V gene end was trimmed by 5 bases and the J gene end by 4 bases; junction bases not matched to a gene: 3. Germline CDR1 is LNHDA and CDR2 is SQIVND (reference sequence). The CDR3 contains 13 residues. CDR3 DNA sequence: TGTGCCAGTAGTCAGGGGGCGGGAGAGACCCAGTACTTC. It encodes CASSQGAGETQYF. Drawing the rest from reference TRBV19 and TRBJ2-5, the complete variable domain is DGGITQSPKYLFRKEGQNVTLSCEQNLNHDAMYWYRQDPGQGLRLIYYSQIVNDFQKGDIAEGYSVSREKKESFPLTVTSAQKNPTAFYLCASSQGAGETQYFGPGTRLLVL.

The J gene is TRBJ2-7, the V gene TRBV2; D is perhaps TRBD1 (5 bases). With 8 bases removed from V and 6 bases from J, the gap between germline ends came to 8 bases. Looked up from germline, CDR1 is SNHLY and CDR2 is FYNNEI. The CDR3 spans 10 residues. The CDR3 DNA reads TGTGCCAGCGGCAGGGTCGAGCAGTACTTC. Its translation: CASGRVEQYF.

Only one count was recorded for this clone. Here the CDR3 DNA reads TGTGCCAGCAGCCGCGTATCAGGGGGTAGTAATTCACCCCTCCACTTT. Protein: CASSRVSGGSNSPLHF. This chain uses TRBV14 with TRBJ1-6, with 7 bases matching TRBD1. V lost 4 bases and J lost 6; bases outside the gene matches: 9. Germline V gives CDR1 SGHDN, CDR2 FVKESK. CDR3 length equals 16 residues. The complete variable domain, with remaining parts taken from reference TRBV14 and TRBJ1-6, reads EAGVTQFPSHSVIEKGQTVTLRCDPISGHDNLYWYRRVMGKEIKFLLHFVKESKQDESGMPNNRFLAERTGGTYSTLKVQPAELEDSGVYFCASSRVSGGSNSPLHFGNGTRLTVT.

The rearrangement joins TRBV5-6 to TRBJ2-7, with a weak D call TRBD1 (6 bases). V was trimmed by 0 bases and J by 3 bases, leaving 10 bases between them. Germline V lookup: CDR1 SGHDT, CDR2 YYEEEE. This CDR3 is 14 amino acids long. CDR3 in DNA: TGTGCCAGCAGCTTGGGGGGGACACACTACGAGCAGTACTTC. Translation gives CASSLGGTHYEQYF.

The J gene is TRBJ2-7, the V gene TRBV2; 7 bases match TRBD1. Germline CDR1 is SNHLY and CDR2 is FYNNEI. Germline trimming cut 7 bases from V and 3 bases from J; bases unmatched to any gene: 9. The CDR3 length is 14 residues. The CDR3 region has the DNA TGTGCCAGCACTCCTGGGACAGCGAGCTACGAGCAGTACTTC. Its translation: CASTPGTASYEQYF. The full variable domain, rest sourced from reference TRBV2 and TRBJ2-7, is EPEVTQTPSHQVTQMGQEVILRCVPISNHLYFYWYRQILGQKVEFLVSFYNNEISEKSEIFDDQFSVERPDGSNFTLKIRSTKLEDSAMYFCASTPGTASYEQYFGPGTRLTVT.

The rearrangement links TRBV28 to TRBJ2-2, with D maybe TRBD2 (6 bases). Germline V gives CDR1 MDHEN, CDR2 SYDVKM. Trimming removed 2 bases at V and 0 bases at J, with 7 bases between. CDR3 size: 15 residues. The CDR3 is CASSLPGANTGELFF. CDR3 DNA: TGTGCCAGCAGTTTACCGGGGGCGAACACCGGGGAGCTGTTTTTT.

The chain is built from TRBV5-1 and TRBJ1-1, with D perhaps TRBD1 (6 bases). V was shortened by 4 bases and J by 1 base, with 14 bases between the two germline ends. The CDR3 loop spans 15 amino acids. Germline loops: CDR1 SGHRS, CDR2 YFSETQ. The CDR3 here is CASSLGRGANTEAFF. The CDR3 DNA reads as TGCGCCAGCAGCCTGGGCCGGGGGGCGAACACTGAAGCTTTCTTT.

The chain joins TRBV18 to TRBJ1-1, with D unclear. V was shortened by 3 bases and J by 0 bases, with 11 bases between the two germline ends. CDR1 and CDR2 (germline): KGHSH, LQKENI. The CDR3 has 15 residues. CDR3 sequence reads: CASSPLESLNTEAFF. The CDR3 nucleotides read TGTGCCAGCTCACCTCTTGAGTCCTTGAACACTGAAGCTTTCTTT.

This CDR3 reads CASSPTIGTENEAFF. CDR3 bases: TGTGCCAGCTCCCCAACAATCGGGACAGAGAATGAAGCTTTCTTT. This sequence joins TRBV18 and TRBJ1-1, with TRBD1 matching over 7 bases. The CDR3 length is 15 residues. Germline V lookup: CDR1 KGHSH, CDR2 LQKENI. V was clipped by 6 bases and J by 7 bases; unmatched bases: 14.

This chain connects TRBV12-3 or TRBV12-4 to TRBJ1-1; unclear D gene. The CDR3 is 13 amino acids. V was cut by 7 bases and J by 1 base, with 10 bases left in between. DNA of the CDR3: TGTGCCAGCACCCAGGATTCGAACACTGAAGCTTTCTTT. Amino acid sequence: CASTQDSNTEAFF.

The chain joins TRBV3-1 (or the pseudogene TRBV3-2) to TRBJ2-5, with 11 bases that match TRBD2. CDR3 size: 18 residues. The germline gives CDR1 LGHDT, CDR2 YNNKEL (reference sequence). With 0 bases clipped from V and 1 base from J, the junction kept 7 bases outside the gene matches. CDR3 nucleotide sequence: TGTGCCAGCAGCCAAGATGTTCCCCTAGCGGGGGGCCAAGAGACCCAGTACTTC. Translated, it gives CASSQDVPLAGGQETQYF.

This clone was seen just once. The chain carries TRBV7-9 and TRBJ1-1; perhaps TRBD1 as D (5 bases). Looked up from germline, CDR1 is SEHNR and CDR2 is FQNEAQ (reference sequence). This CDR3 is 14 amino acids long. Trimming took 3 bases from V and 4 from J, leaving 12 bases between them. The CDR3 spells CASSFTDSSTEAFF. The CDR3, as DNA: TGTGCCAGCAGCTTCACTGACAGTAGCACTGAAGCTTTCTTT.

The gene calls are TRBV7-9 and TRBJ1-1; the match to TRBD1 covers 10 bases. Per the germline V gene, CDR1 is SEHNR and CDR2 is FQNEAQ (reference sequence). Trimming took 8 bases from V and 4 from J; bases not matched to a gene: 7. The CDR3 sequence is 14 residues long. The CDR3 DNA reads TGTGCCAGCTGGCCGGGACAGGGGTTCACTGAAGCTTTCTTT. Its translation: CASWPGQGFTEAFF.